What follows are 11 T cell receptor beta chains derived from one specimen sequenced in a study of blood T cell repertoires in COVID-19. Method: immunoSEQ multiplex PCR; TCRdb's copy keeps in-frame clones and lacks some. The sample shows some 180,000 clones, roughly 85% of them seen only once. Source material: peripheral blood. The receptor set was obtained from an elderly woman with acute or convalescent COVID-19.

This clone is a singleton in its sample. The rearrangement uses TRBV18 and TRBJ1-3; D unclear. Germline CDR1 and CDR2: KGHSH and LQKENI. V was trimmed by 3 bases and J by 0 bases, leaving 12 bases between them. This CDR3 region has 16 residues. This chain's CDR3 is CASSPGVGSSGNTIYF. The CDR3 bases are TGTGCCAGCTCACCGGGTGTCGGGAGCTCTGGAAACACCATATATTTT. Using reference TRBV18 and TRBJ1-3 for the parts outside the CDR3, the full variable domain is NAGVMQNPRHLVRRRGQEARLRCSPMKGHSHVYWYRQLPEEGLKFMVYLQKENIIDESGMPKERFSAEFPKEGPSILRIQQVVRGDSAAYFCASSPGVGSSGNTIYFGEGSWLTVV.

The chain employs TRBV4-3 and TRBJ2-2; the D gene is possibly TRBD2 (5 bases). V lost 0 bases and J 7 bases, leaving 12 bases between the germline ends. The CDR3 runs to 15 residues. Germline V CDR1 and CDR2: LGHNA, YSLEER. CDR3 loop: CASSQEARGLGELFF. DNA for the CDR3: TGCGCCAGCAGCCAAGAAGCCCGAGGGCTCGGGGAGCTGTTTTTT.

The chain links TRBV5-6 to TRBJ1-1; D ambiguous. The CDR3 is made up of 14 amino acids. Trimming stripped 5 bases from V and 7 bases from J, with 18 bases between. In germline, CDR1 is SGHDT, CDR2 YYEEEE. The CDR3 DNA reads TGTGCCAGCAGAGGAGGTAAGGGTACACGTGAAGCTTTCTTT. Its translation: CASRGGKGTREAFF.

The sample holds a few counts of this clone. The rearrangement links TRBV10-3 to TRBJ1-1; TRBD1 matches at 7 bases. The trim removed 1 base at V and 7 bases at J, leaving 12 bases unmatched. The CDR3 consists of 16 residues. CDR1 is ENHRY and CDR2 is SYGVKD in the germline V gene. CDR3 region: CAISELGDRAGVEAFF. CDR3 nucleotides: TGTGCCATCAGTGAGTTGGGCGACAGGGCCGGGGTTGAAGCTTTCTTT.

This clone turned up a few times. The chain uses TRBV7-9 and TRBJ2-2; a possible D gene is TRBD1 (6 bases). Germline V gene sequence: CDR1 SEHNR, CDR2 FQNEAQ (reference sequence). The CDR3 covers 15 residues. V lost 3 bases and J lost 5, with 13 bases in between. Here the CDR3 DNA reads TGTGCCAGCAGCTTCACTACAGGGAATACCGGGGAGCTGTTTTTT. This encodes CASSFTTGNTGELFF.

The chain couples TRBV29-1 to TRBJ1-1; D is unclear. The CDR3 has 13 amino acids. Per the germline V gene, CDR1 is SQVTM and CDR2 is ANQGSEA. V lost 8 bases and J lost 1, with 14 bases in between. The CDR3 spells CSSAVGRNTEAFF. The CDR3 nucleotides read TGCAGCTCCGCGGTGGGGAGGAACACTGAAGCTTTCTTT.

The V call is TRBV28, the J call TRBJ1-3, with TRBD1 as a possible D gene (6 bases). The length of the CDR3 is 14 residues. Germline V gene sequence: CDR1 MDHEN, CDR2 SYDVKM. V shed 6 bases and J shed 4 bases, with 13 bases lying between them. The CDR3 coding sequence is TGTGCCAGCAGCAACCTGGGGGCCGGAAACACCATATATTTT. Protein product: CASSNLGAGNTIYF.

The chain has TRBV7-2 and TRBJ2-5; 8 bases agree with TRBD2. The CDR3 is 15 amino acids. V dropped 2 bases and J dropped 7; count of bases not matched to a gene: 9. From germline, CDR1 is SGHTA and CDR2 FQGNSA. CDR3 loop: CASSLSAGGTGTQYF. The DNA for the CDR3 is TGTGCCAGCAGCTTAAGCGCGGGGGGAACGGGGACCCAGTACTTC. The complete variable domain, with remaining parts taken from reference TRBV7-2 and TRBJ2-5, reads GAGVSQSPSNKVTEKGKDVELRCDPISGHTALYWYRQSLGQGLEFLIYFQGNSAPDKSGLPSDRFSAERTGGSVSTLTIQRTQQEDSAVYLCASSLSAGGTGTQYFGPGTRLLVL.

The chain employs TRBV7-2 and TRBJ1-2; D gene uncertain. The V end lost 5 bases, the J end lost 4 bases, and 20 bases lay between the germline ends. This CDR3 has 16 amino acids. In germline, CDR1 is SGHTA, CDR2 FQGNSA. The CDR3 spells CASSRGPGEDVYGYTF. CDR3 in DNA: TGTGCCAGCAGCCGTGGCCCCGGGGAGGACGTCTATGGCTACACCTTC.

This clone was seen a single time. Other DNA sequences in the same sample also yield this CDR3. V is TRBV12-3 or TRBV12-4 and J is TRBJ2-7, with D possibly being TRBD1 (6 bases). The CDR3 extends over 12 amino acids. Trimming took off 2 bases at V and 4 bases at J, with 6 bases between the two ends. CDR3 sequence: CASSLQGYEQYF. The CDR3 nucleotides read TGTGCCAGCAGTTTACAGGGGTACGAGCAGTACTTC.

This chain uses TRBV4-2 with TRBJ1-4; possibly TRBD1 for D (6 bases). Trimming shortened V by 0 bases and J by 3 bases, and 20 bases separated the two germline ends. Germline V gene data show CDR1 as LGHNA and CDR2 as YNFKEQ. The CDR3 is 19 residues long. CDR3 DNA: TGTGCCAGCAGCCAAGATCCCGGGGGCGGGGGGGCTGCTAATGAAAAACTGTTTTTT. This encodes CASSQDPGGGGAANEKLFF.